Presented here are 25 T cell receptor beta chains from one specimen sequenced in a study of blood T cell repertoires in COVID-19. Method: immunoSEQ multiplex PCR; TCRdb's copy keeps in-frame clones and lacks some. This table has about 120,000 clones, more than 60% appearing once. Sequencing was done on a sample of peripheral blood. The receptors derive from a man aged 65-85 years with acute or convalescent COVID-19.

The V gene is TRBV11-3, the J gene TRBJ2-1; 8 bases match TRBD2. Germline CDR1 reads SGHNT; CDR2 reads YENEEA. The CDR3 runs 16 residues. The V gene end was trimmed by 1 base and the J gene end by 0 bases; junction bases not matched to a gene: 2. The CDR3 loop reads CASSLGGTSSYNEQFF. The CDR3 DNA follows: TGTGCCAGCAGCTTAGGTGGGACTAGCTCCTACAATGAGCAGTTCTTC.

The V and J genes are TRBV3-1 (or the pseudogene TRBV3-2) and TRBJ1-4; D unresolved. Germline V lookup: CDR1 LGHDT, CDR2 YNNKEL (reference sequence). CDR3 length: 18 amino acids. V was cut by 0 bases and J by 8 bases, with 22 bases left in between. DNA for the CDR3: TGTGCCAGCAGCCAAGATATAAACCGTAAGCCAGCTAGGGAAAAACTGTTTTTT. This encodes CASSQDINRKPAREKLFF.

V usage is TRBV9 and J usage is TRBJ1-1; D is uncertain. With 4 bases removed from V and 4 bases from J, the gap between germline ends came to 11 bases. Germline V CDR1 and CDR2: SGDLS, YYNGEE. The CDR3 length is 13 residues. CDR3 sequence (DNA): TGTGCCAGCAGCTCCCCCCCCGGCACTGAAGCTTTCTTT. Translation: CASSSPPGTEAFF.

V and J are TRBV9 and TRBJ2-6; maybe TRBD2 (6 bases). V dropped 4 bases and J dropped 1 base, with 9 bases sitting between them. This CDR3 comprises 15 residues. Germline assignment: CDR1 SGDLS and CDR2 YYNGEE. CDR3 residues: CASSRAGSGANVLTF. CDR3 in DNA: TGTGCCAGCAGCCGGGCGGGGTCTGGGGCCAACGTCCTGACTTTC.

A single count supports this clone. The chain carries TRBV7-2 and TRBJ2-3; 10 bases map to TRBD1. The CDR3 runs 15 residues. J was trimmed by 3 bases and V by 7 bases; bases with no gene match: 7. Germline CDR1 SGHTA, CDR2 FQGNSA. CDR3 amino acids: CASTVTGGKTDTQYF. The CDR3 DNA reads as TGTGCCAGCACCGTGACAGGGGGCAAAACAGATACGCAGTATTTT.

For the CDR3, the DNA is TGTGCCAGCGGGAGGGCAGGCCTTAATGAGCAGTTCTTC. This translates into CASGRAGLNEQFF. The genes are TRBV6-6 and TRBJ2-1, with 7 bases identical to TRBD2. V lost 8 bases, J lost 7 bases, and 8 bases stayed unmatched. Looked up from germline, CDR1 is MNHNY and CDR2 is SVGAGI (reference sequence). The CDR3 covers 13 residues.

This clone was counted a single time. V gene TRBV6-2 or TRBV6-3 combines with J gene TRBJ1-2; the D gene is possibly TRBD1 (5 bases). CDR3 length equals 14 residues. The V gene's germline CDR1 is MNHEY and CDR2 SVGEGT. Trimming stripped 4 bases from V and 0 bases from J, with 9 bases between. The CDR3 coding sequence is TGTGCCAGCAGTTCAGCGGGGCCTAACTATGGCTACACCTTC. It encodes CASSSAGPNYGYTF.

In its sample, this clone was seen a few times. This chain connects TRBV7-9 to TRBJ1-5, with TRBD1 identical over 7 bases. The CDR3 is 14 residues long. With V trimmed by 5 bases and J by 3 bases, 4 bases remained unmatched. Germline V lookup: CDR1 SEHNR, CDR2 FQNEAQ (reference sequence). The CDR3: CASSIQGPNQPQHF. CDR3 coding DNA: TGTGCCAGCAGCATACAGGGGCCCAATCAGCCCCAGCATTTT. Full variable domain (rest looked up from reference TRBV7-9 and TRBJ1-5): DTGVSQNPRHKITKRGQNVTFRCDPISEHNRLYWYRQTLGQGPEFLTYFQNEAQLEKSRLLSDRFSAERPKGSFSTLEIQRTEQGDSAMYLCASSIQGPNQPQHFGDGTRLSIL.

The J gene is TRBJ2-5, the V gene TRBV27; 9 bases line up with TRBD2. The CDR3 contains 15 residues. Germline assignment: CDR1 MNHEY and CDR2 SMNVEV (reference sequence). V dropped 3 bases and J dropped 2; count of bases not matched to a gene: 4. For the CDR3, the DNA is TGTGCCAGCAGTTTTAAGCGGGGGGTTCAAGAGACCCAGTACTTC. Protein sequence: CASSFKRGVQETQYF.

The V and J genes are TRBV25-1 and TRBJ2-1, with 9 bases fitting TRBD2. The CDR3 totals 17 residues. The ends lost 0 bases at V and 8 bases at J; junction bases unmatched: 11. Germline V gives CDR1 MGHDK, CDR2 SYGVNS. This chain's CDR3 is CASSEYPPAGGIHEQFF. The CDR3 bases are TGTGCCAGCAGTGAATATCCCCCAGCGGGGGGTATCCATGAGCAGTTCTTC.

This clone was found once. This sequence joins TRBV4-1 and TRBJ1-1, with D uncertain. The CDR3 runs 13 residues. From germline, CDR1 is MGHRA and CDR2 YSYEKL. Trimming stripped 2 bases from V and 0 bases from J, with 4 bases between. The CDR3 spells CASSQTMNTEAFF. The CDR3 nucleotides read TGCGCCAGCAGCCAAACAATGAACACTGAAGCTTTCTTT.

The chain links TRBV5-1 to TRBJ1-4, with 7 bases fitting TRBD1. V lost 0 bases, J lost 8 bases, and 4 bases stayed unmatched. CDR1 SGHRS and CDR2 YFSETQ come from the germline V gene. The CDR3 has 14 amino acids. In nucleotides, the CDR3 is TGCGCCAGCAGCTTGGGGACAGGAGGGGAAAAACTGTTTTTT. It translates to CASSLGTGGEKLFF.

The genes are TRBV5-5 and TRBJ2-7; the match to TRBD1 covers 9 bases. Losses at the gene ends were 3 bases for V and 3 bases for J; bases not matched to a gene: 1. Germline loops: CDR1 SGHKS, CDR2 YYEKEE (reference sequence). This CDR3 has 13 residues. The CDR3, as DNA: TGTGCCAGCAGCTGGGGACAGGGCTACGAGCAGTACTTC. This gives the protein CASSWGQGYEQYF.

This chain connects TRBV5-6 to TRBJ2-1; 9 nucleotides line up with TRBD2. This CDR3 contains 15 residues. Germline V CDR1 and CDR2: SGHDT, YYEEEE. V dropped 2 bases and J dropped 4; count of bases not matched to a gene: 4. CDR3 DNA sequence: TGTGCCAGCAGCTTCGAACTAGCGGGTTACAATGAGCAGTTCTTC. It encodes CASSFELAGYNEQFF.

The V gene is TRBV5-4, the J gene TRBJ2-7; 10 nucleotides line up with TRBD2. Germline V lookup: CDR1 SGHNT, CDR2 YYREEE (reference sequence). J lost 6 bases, V lost 0 bases, and 3 bases had no gene match. CDR3 length: 14 amino acids. In nucleotides, the CDR3 is TGTGCCAGCAGCTTGGGGGGGACTAGCGCCGAGCAGTACTTC. Amino acids: CASSLGGTSAEQYF.

The chain joins TRBV28 to TRBJ1-3, with 8 bases identical to TRBD1. The germline V gene has CDR1 MDHEN and CDR2 SYDVKM. The CDR3 length is 16 residues. V dropped 7 bases and J dropped 0; count of bases not matched to a gene: 8. The CDR3 DNA sequence: TGTGCCAGCACCCCAGGGACAGGCGTCTCTGGAAACACCATATATTTT. Translation gives CASTPGTGVSGNTIYF.

The rearrangement links TRBV29-1 to TRBJ2-3; D unclear. The CDR3 covers 14 residues. The germline V gene encodes CDR1 SQVTM and CDR2 ANQGSEA. V lost 0 bases, J lost 2 bases, and 9 bases lay in between. The CDR3 region is CSVEDLSVTDTQYF. In nucleotides, the CDR3 is TGCAGCGTTGAAGATTTGTCGGTCACAGATACGCAGTATTTT.

The rearrangement uses TRBV28 and TRBJ1-2, with D maybe TRBD1 (6 bases). Trimming stripped 5 bases from V and 4 bases from J, with 17 bases between. Germline CDR1 and CDR2: MDHEN and SYDVKM. This CDR3 is built from 15 residues. CDR3 protein: CASSGGATGFYGYTF. As DNA, the CDR3 is TGTGCCAGCAGTGGGGGGGCTACAGGTTTCTATGGCTACACCTTC.

CDR3 sequence: CASSQGERNTEAFF. CDR3 bases: TGTGCCAGCAGCCAAGGTGAGAGGAACACTGAAGCTTTCTTT. The V and J genes are TRBV14 and TRBJ1-1; no reliable D call. Germline values: CDR1 SGHDN, CDR2 FVKESK. The length of the CDR3 is 14 residues. The V end was cut by 1 base, the J end by 1 base, with 7 bases between.

V and J are TRBV29-1 and TRBJ2-1, with D perhaps matching TRBD2 (6 bases). CDR1 is SQVTM and CDR2 is ANQGSEA in the germline V gene. This CDR3 has 13 amino acids. The V end was cut by 7 bases, the J end by 2 bases, with 12 bases between. In nucleotides, the CDR3 is TGCAGCGGTTCGGAGGGAGCCTACAATGAGCAGTTCTTC. This sequence encodes CSGSEGAYNEQFF.

The gene calls are TRBV7-8 and TRBJ2-5, with TRBD1 identical over 7 bases. The germline CDR1 and CDR2 sequences are SGHVS and FQNEAQ. CDR3 length: 15 amino acids. With 5 bases clipped from V and 5 bases from J, the junction kept 11 bases outside the gene matches. The CDR3 loop reads CASSPRQGRGETQYF. CDR3 in DNA: TGTGCCAGCAGCCCGCGACAGGGTCGAGGGGAGACCCAGTACTTC.

This clone was seen a handful of times. The chain has TRBV11-3 and TRBJ2-2; a weak D match, TRBD2 (5 bases). The CDR3 runs to 17 residues. Trimming cost V 5 bases and J 2 bases, with 18 bases left between them. Germline assignment: CDR1 SGHNT and CDR2 YENEEA. The CDR3 DNA follows: TGTGCCAGCAGCGGCCTTGGTTACACGGGAAACACCGGGGAGCTGTTTTTT. This gives the protein CASSGLGYTGNTGELFF.

The chain has TRBV10-3 and TRBJ2-5; possible D gene TRBD2, 6 bases. The V gene lost 7 bases and the J gene lost 5 bases, with 14 bases spanning the gap. CDR1 and CDR2 from the germline V gene are ENHRY and SYGVKD. This CDR3 contains 13 residues. The CDR3 here is CAITEGALETQYF. The CDR3 coding sequence is TGTGCCATCACGGAGGGTGCATTGGAGACCCAGTACTTC.

The genes are TRBV28 and TRBJ1-6, with D possibly being TRBD1 (5 bases). The CDR3 consists of 14 residues. Germline-derived CDR1 and CDR2 are MDHEN and SYDVKM. V was shortened by 5 bases and J by 8 bases, with 13 bases between the two germline ends. In DNA form, the CDR3 reads TGTGCCAGCAGTCCGGGAGGGGTGGATTCACCCCTCCACTTT. This codes for CASSPGGVDSPLHF. Using reference TRBV28 and TRBJ1-6 for the parts outside the CDR3, the full variable domain is DVKVTQSSRYLVKRTGEKVFLECVQDMDHENMFWYRQDPGLGLRLIYFSYDVKMKEKGDIPEGYSVSREKKERFSLILESASTNQTSMYLCASSPGGVDSPLHFGNGTRLTVT.

There are a few counts of this clone. The chain employs TRBV7-9 and TRBJ1-2; TRBD1 might be the D (6 bases). The CDR3 contains 15 residues. Deletions cut 6 bases from V and 8 bases from J, with 22 bases between. CDR1 is SEHNR, CDR2 FQNEAQ, per germline (reference sequence). The chain's CDR3 is CASSLTAQGGEGYTF. The DNA for the CDR3 is TGTGCCAGCAGTCTGACGGCACAGGGTGGTGAGGGCTACACCTTC.